Presented here are 20 T cell receptor beta chains from one specimen sequenced in a study of blood T cells in healthy people across ages. A second PCR, run for roughly 7 to 12 cycles, used a sample-barcoded 5' primer plus a J-beta primer mix. TCRdb re-analysed the 5' RACE reads in MiXCR, keeping a single row per CDR3 protein. Among hundreds of thousands of distinct CDR3 sequences listed, approximately 30% were seen once. Sequences were obtained from blood. The receptors shown here come from a woman of 80 years or more in good health.

Points on this clonotype: A read error is possible here, since a much larger clone lies one base away. The chain links TRBV5-1 to TRBJ2-7; 7 bases line up with TRBD1. Germline values: CDR1 SGHRS, CDR2 YFSETQ. V was clipped by 3 bases and J by 3 bases; unmatched bases: 6. The CDR3 loop spans 14 amino acids. The CDR3 region is CASSWATGIYEQYF. CDR3 nucleotide sequence: TGCGCCAGCAGCTGGGCGACAGGGATCTACGAGCAGTACTTC.

This clonotype was seen at least ten times. The genes are TRBV3-1 and TRBJ2-3; D might be TRBD2 (6 bases). Deletions cut 4 bases from V and 0 bases from J, with 11 bases between. Germline values: CDR1 LGHDT, CDR2 YNNKEL (reference sequence). The CDR3 totals 15 residues. DNA for the CDR3: TGTGCCAGCAGCCCTCTGGGACTCAGCACAGATACGCAGTATTTT. This translates into CASSPLGLSTDTQYF.

About this clonotype: Its ends do not fully match the called genes, so a read error is possible. V and J are TRBV11-1 and TRBJ2-7; TRBD2 aligns across 7 bases. The CDR3 covers 15 residues. Per germline, CDR1 SGHAT and CDR2 FQDESV (reference sequence). CDR3 sequence reads: CASSLESGASYEQLF. CDR3 DNA sequence: TGTGCCAGCAGCTTGGAAAGCGGGGCGTCCTACGAGCAGCTCTTC. Based on the CDR3 plus reference TRBV11-1 and TRBJ2-7, the full variable domain is EAEVAQSPRYKITEKSQAVAFWCDPISGHATLYWYRQILGQGPELLVQFQDESVVDDSQLPKDRFSAERLKGVDSTLKIQPAELGDSAMYLCASSLESGASYEQLFGPGTRLTVT.

CDR3 loop: CASSLGAQSSYEQYF. The CDR3 region has the DNA TGTGCCAGCAGCTTGGGGGCACAGAGCTCCTACGAGCAGTACTTC. This chain joins TRBV5-6 and TRBJ2-7; D is ambiguous. Per the germline V gene, CDR1 is SGHDT and CDR2 is YYEEEE. V lost 0 bases and J 0 bases, leaving 10 bases between the germline ends. The CDR3 consists of 15 residues.

Comments on this clonotype: A read error may explain this, as a much larger clone is one base away. V and J are TRBV20-1 and TRBJ1-5; D is uncertain. The CDR3 has 13 residues. From germline, CDR1 is DFQATT and CDR2 SNEGSKA (reference sequence). The CDR3 loop is CGAQDTRNQPQHF. The CDR3 region has the DNA TGCGGTGCTCAAGACACACGCAATCAGCCCCAGCATTTT.

As to this clonotype: This sequence may be a read error, since a much larger clone differs from it by one base. The chain recombines TRBV27 with TRBJ2-7; D remains ambiguous. Trimming stripped 5 bases from V and 3 bases from J, with 17 bases between. This CDR3 is built from 15 residues. CDR1 MNHEY and CDR2 SMNVEV come from the germline V gene (reference sequence). CDR3 loop: CASSADCAFIYEQYF. The DNA for the CDR3 is TGTGCCAGCAGTGCTGACTGCGCCTTTATCTACGAGCAGTACTTC.

This clonotype was seen once. The DNA of the CDR3 is TGTGCCAGCCCTGGGAACACCGGGGAGCTGTTTTTT. Residues: CASPGNTGELFF. The chain couples TRBV6-1 to TRBJ2-2; D gene uncertain. The V end was cut by 8 bases, the J end by 1 base, with 5 bases between. This CDR3 contains 12 residues. The germline CDR1 and CDR2 sequences are MNHNS and SASEGT.

Concerning this clonotype: Just one base apart from a much larger clone, this may be a read error. This sequence joins TRBV27 and TRBJ1-6; possible D gene TRBD1, 5 bases. CDR1 MNHEY and CDR2 SMNVEV come from the germline V gene (reference sequence). The CDR3 loop spans 15 amino acids. In nucleotides, the CDR3 is TGTGTCAGCAGCCCCGGGCGGGGGTCGGAGTCACCCCTCCACTTT. Amino acids: CVSSPGRGSESPLHF.

This clonotype was counted ten times or more. The J gene is TRBJ2-7, the V gene TRBV9; the match to TRBD2 covers 10 bases. V lost 4 bases to trimming and J lost 3 bases; unmatched junction nucleotides: 10. The CDR3 runs 16 residues. From germline, CDR1 is SGDLS and CDR2 YYNGEE. DNA of the CDR3: TGTGCCAGCAGCCCTCTTACTAGCGGGAAGATCTACGAGCAGTACTTC. Translation: CASSPLTSGKIYEQYF.

This clonotype was observed at least ten times. V usage is TRBV5-6 and J usage is TRBJ1-2; 7 bases map to TRBD1. V dropped 4 bases and J dropped 7; count of bases not matched to a gene: 7. This CDR3 region has 13 residues. Germline V gene sequence: CDR1 SGHDT, CDR2 YYEEEE. The CDR3 sequence is CASSHDRAAGYTF. The CDR3 DNA reads as TGTGCCAGCAGCCACGACAGGGCAGCTGGCTACACCTTC.

The chain couples TRBV7-8 to TRBJ2-7; no definite D call. The DNA matches TRBJ2-5 better at its end, which makes the J call doubtful. The CDR3 is 15 amino acids. Germline V CDR1 and CDR2: SGHVS, FQNEAQ. As DNA, the CDR3 is TGTGCCAGCAGCTTAGGAGGTAGATGGCTCCAGACCCAGTACTTC. Protein product: CASSLGGRWLQTQYF.

With regard to this clonotype: This may be a read error: a much more frequent sequence differs by one nucleotide. The rearrangement links TRBV6-6 to TRBJ2-7, with 7 bases identical to TRBD1. Germline values: CDR1 MNHNY, CDR2 SVGAGI (reference sequence). This CDR3 has 16 amino acids. Trimming cost V 2 bases and J 10 bases; bases outside gene matches: 17. This chain's CDR3 is CASSYRVGTAEEIQYF. CDR3 sequence (DNA): TGTGCCAGCAGTTACCGTGTGGGGACAGCCGAAGAGATCCAGTACTTC.

This clonotype was counted ten times or more. The chain is built from TRBV6-2 or TRBV6-3 and TRBJ2-7, with TRBD2 matching 10 bases. The CDR3 extends over 16 amino acids. CDR1 is MNHEY, CDR2 SVGEGT, per germline. V dropped 5 bases and J dropped 9; count of bases not matched to a gene: 16. The CDR3 bases are TGTGCCAGCAGTCCTTCAGTTAGCGGGGGGCCCCCCCCGCAGTACTTC. The encoded protein is CASSPSVSGGPPPQYF.

This clonotype was recorded at least ten times. The V and J genes are TRBV12-3 or TRBV12-4 and TRBJ1-2, with a tentative D call TRBD1 (5 bases). The CDR3 is 12 residues long. V lost 7 bases to trimming and J lost 7 bases, with 13 bases between them. The DNA for the CDR3 is TGTGCCAGCACCCGACCCGGGGGTGGCTACACCTTC. Its translation is CASTRPGGGYTF.

This chain links TRBV7-2 with TRBJ1-6, with D possibly being TRBD1 (5 bases). CDR1 is SGHTA and CDR2 is FQGNSA in the germline V gene. The CDR3 consists of 15 residues. With 5 bases removed from V and 7 bases from J, the gap between germline ends came to 15 bases. The CDR3 sequence is CASSEKGTTNSPLHF. In DNA, the CDR3 is TGTGCCAGCAGCGAGAAAGGGACGACCAATTCACCCCTCCACTTT.

This clonotype was recorded many times. This chain connects TRBV7-2 to TRBJ2-5, with 10 positions matching TRBD1. V shed 5 bases, J shed 4 bases, and the junction held 7 bases outside the gene matches. Germline assignment: CDR1 SGHTA and CDR2 FQGNSA. The CDR3 extends over 15 amino acids. The chain's CDR3 is CASSPSTGGIETQYF. The CDR3 DNA reads as TGTGCCAGCAGCCCCTCGACAGGGGGCATAGAGACCCAGTACTTC.

The chain joins TRBV24-1 to TRBJ2-3; 7 nucleotides match TRBD2. CDR1 is KGHDR, CDR2 SFDVKD, per germline. The CDR3 loop spans 15 amino acids. Unmatched junction bases numbered 5, after V lost 5 bases and J lost 1 base. CDR3 sequence (DNA): TGTGCCACCAGTGGGAGCGGGGTCGGCACAGATACGCAGTATTTT. Translated: CATSGSGVGTDTQYF.

The CDR3 loop is CASSSTGEDYYEQYF. The CDR3 coding sequence is TGTGCCAGCAGTTCTACAGGGGAGGACTACTACGAGCAGTACTTC. V usage is TRBV7-9 and J usage is TRBJ2-7, with a weak D call TRBD1 (7 bases). The ends were cut back, 6 bases at V and 3 bases at J, with 18 bases in the middle. The germline CDR1 and CDR2 sequences are SEHNR and FQNEAQ (reference sequence). The CDR3 runs to 15 residues.

Ten or more counts support this clonotype. CDR3 residues: CASSRSYGVGNEQFF. The CDR3, as DNA: TGTGCCAGCAGCCGGTCTTACGGGGTCGGCAATGAGCAGTTCTTC. The chain links TRBV3-1 to TRBJ2-1; D is possibly TRBD2 (5 bases). Trimming cost V 4 bases and J 6 bases, with 16 bases left between them. The germline gives CDR1 LGHDT, CDR2 YNNKEL (reference sequence). The length of the CDR3 is 15 residues.

This chain links TRBV30 with TRBJ2-5, with TRBD1 matching 11 bases. V lost 1 base to trimming and J lost 1 base; unmatched junction nucleotides: 5. The V gene's germline CDR1 is GTSNPN and CDR2 SVGIG (reference sequence). This CDR3 has 16 amino acids. As DNA, the CDR3 is TGTGCCTGGAGTGCGGTGGACAGGGGGCTCCAAGAGACCCAGTACTTC. Amino acids: CAWSAVDRGLQETQYF.